This T cell receptor (beta chain) was captured in a study of cytomegalovirus exposure and HLA in healthy donors. The CDR3 length is 16 residues. Trimming cost V 0 bases and J 1 base, with 10 bases left between them. Germline-derived CDR1 and CDR2 are MRHNA and SNTAGT. Both 60 Vbeta primers and 13 Jbeta primers went into the PCR. Data came from immunoSEQ multiplex PCR; TCRdb stores just in-frame clones and leaves some out. The table has approximately 40,000 clones, 80% to 90% seen once. J is TRBJ2-1 and V is TRBV6-4; no clear D. This receptor was taken from a woman between 40 and 50 years old in good health and CMV-seropositive. Input material: PBMCs. CDR3 loop: CASSDSSGLSYNEQFF. CDR3 nucleotides: TGTGCCAGCAGTGACTCGTCGGGTCTTTCCTACAATGAGCAGTTCTTC.